This T cell receptor (beta chain) stems from a study of shared clonotypes between healthy human individuals. Study-wide findings and caveats: What rarefaction showed was incomplete sorted-subset sequencing despite large depth. Donor clonotype sharing was expected to depend on sequencing depth.

Replicate PCRs from sorted subsets contained around 200 ng DNA, which is some 29,000 T cell genomes. Here immunoSEQ multiplex PCR was the method, and the copy in TCRdb shows in-frame clones only, minus some. This table has around 2,000,000 clones, about 95% appearing once. CD45RO-negative, CCR7-selected cells formed the naive CD8 fraction, which excluded terminally differentiated effector memory CD45RA+ cells. Healthy HIV-negative adults with no recent acute infections or vaccinations were recruited as donors. This CDR3 is 19 amino acids long. The junction had 18 bases not matched to a gene; V was cut back by 6 bases and J by 3 bases. The germline V gene encodes CDR1 MNHEY and CDR2 SMNVEV (reference sequence). Remarks on this clone: The antigen remains unidentified.

Input material: naive CD8+ T cells sorted from blood. This receptor was identified in a man in his late teens or twenties in good health. The rearrangement links TRBV27 to TRBJ2-2; 8 nucleotides align to TRBD2. The CDR3 bases are TGTGCCAGCAGGGACCCCTCGGGTAGCGGGAATGGGGACACCGGGGAGCTGTTTTTT. This encodes CASRDPSGSGNGDTGELFF.